This T cell receptor (beta chain) originates from a study of patients and donors after allogeneic stem cell transplantation. A single record per CDR3 protein comes from TCRdb applying MiXCR to the RT-PCR reads. The sample shows about 87,000 distinct CDR3 sequences, roughly 5.2% of them seen only once. This CDR3 region has 13 residues. V shed 8 bases and J shed 12 bases, with 23 bases lying between them. The germline gives CDR1 SQVTM, CDR2 ANQGSEA. This clonotype was recorded many times. The chain combines TRBV29-1 with TRBJ2-1; tentatively, D is TRBD2 (6 bases). The material sequenced was blood, either unsorted or a sorted T cell fraction (not recorded which). The receptor comes from a human donor who was either an allogeneic HSCT recipient or a stem cell or donor lymphocyte infusion donor (not recorded which). It is not recorded whose cells these are; they may come from a transplant donor. The CDR3 sequence is CSSEGSGLGGQFF. The CDR3 nucleotides read TGCAGCTCCGAGGGGAGCGGACTGGGGGGGCAGTTCTTC.